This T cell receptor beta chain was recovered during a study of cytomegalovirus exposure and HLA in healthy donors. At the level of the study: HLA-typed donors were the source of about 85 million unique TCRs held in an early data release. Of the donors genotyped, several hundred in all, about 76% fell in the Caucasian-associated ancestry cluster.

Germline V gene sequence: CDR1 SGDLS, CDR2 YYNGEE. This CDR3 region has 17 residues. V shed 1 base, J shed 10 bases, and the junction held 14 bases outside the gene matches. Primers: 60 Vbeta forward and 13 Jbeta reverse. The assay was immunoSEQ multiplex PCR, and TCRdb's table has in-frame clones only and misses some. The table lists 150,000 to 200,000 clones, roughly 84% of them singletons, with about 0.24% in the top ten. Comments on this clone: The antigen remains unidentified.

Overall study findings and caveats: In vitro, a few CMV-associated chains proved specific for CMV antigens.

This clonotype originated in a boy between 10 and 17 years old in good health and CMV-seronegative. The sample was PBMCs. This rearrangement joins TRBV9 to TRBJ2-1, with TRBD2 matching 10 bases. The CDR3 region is CASSVRPSSGGSKEQFF. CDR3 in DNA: TGTGCCAGCAGCGTACGACCCTCTAGCGGGGGATCCAAGGAGCAGTTCTTC.